The rows below give T cell receptor beta chains drawn from one sample of a study of CD8+ T cells in alopecia areata. Sequencing was performed with immunoSEQ multiplex PCR; in TCRdb, only in-frame clones are kept and a portion is missing. The sample has 150,000 to 200,000 clones, about 65% seen once. Source: CD4+ T cells sorted from blood, taken around week 50, from a patient treated with tofacitinib. All receptors derive from a human donor with alopecia areata. Both conserved end residues are part of each CDR3. Each record gives: clone size, D gene, J gene, V gene, CDR3 DNA, CDR3 protein. The D gene is left open where the match is weak. Rows give clone size only sometimes, using once, few, many, or a class for an expanded clone.

size: few; D: TRBD1; J: TRBJ1-2; V: TRBV5-1; DNA: TGCGCCAGCAGCCCCGGGACAGCCTATGGCTACACCTTC; CDR3: CASSPGTAYGYTF
size: .; D: .; J: TRBJ1-1; V: TRBV30; DNA: TGTGCCTGGGACTATAACCAAAACACTGAAGCTTTCTTT; CDR3: CAWDYNQNTEAFF
size: .; D: TRBD1; J: TRBJ2-5; V: TRBV4-3; DNA: TGCGCCAGCAGCCAGGGGACAGGGTTTTACGAGACCCAGTACTTC; CDR3: CASSQGTGFYETQYF
size: .; D: .; J: TRBJ2-3; V: TRBV4-1; DNA: TGCGCCAGCAGCCTTCGCACAGATACGCAGTATTTT; CDR3: CASSLRTDTQYF
size: .; D: .; J: TRBJ1-1; V: TRBV9; DNA: TGTGCCAGCAGCGTAGAGGCCCAGGGAAGGAACACTGAAGCTTTCTTT; CDR3: CASSVEAQGRNTEAFF
size: few; D: .; J: TRBJ2-5; V: TRBV9; DNA: TGTGCCAGCAGCGTACGGGGGGCTCAGCGAGAGACCCAGTACTTC; CDR3: CASSVRGAQRETQYF
size: few; D: .; J: TRBJ2-3; V: TRBV9; DNA: TGTGCCAGCAGCCTCGGGGGGCTCACAGATACGCAGTATTTT; CDR3: CASSLGGLTDTQYF
size: .; D: .; J: TRBJ1-2; V: TRBV5-6; DNA: TGTGCCAGCAGCTTGGGACAGAACTATGGCTACACCTTC; CDR3: CASSLGQNYGYTF
size: .; D: .; J: TRBJ2-5; V: TRBV10-1; DNA: TGCGCCAGCAGTGAGTCCAGGGGTGGAGAGACCCAGTACTTC; CDR3: CASSESRGGETQYF
size: .; D: .; J: TRBJ2-3; V: TRBV14; DNA: TGTGCCAGCAGCCATACAAGCAAGGATACGCAGTATTTT; CDR3: CASSHTSKDTQYF
size: few; D: TRBD1; J: TRBJ1-5; V: TRBV30; DNA: TGTGCCTGGAGTGTGGCAGGGGGTATAACCCAGCATTTT; CDR3: CAWSVAGGITQHF
size: few; D: .; J: TRBJ2-2; V: TRBV14; DNA: TGTGCCAGCAGCCGTCAGTACACCGGGGAGCTGTTTTTT; CDR3: CASSRQYTGELFF
size: .; D: .; J: TRBJ1-2; V: TRBV6-5; DNA: TGTGCCAGCAGTTACTCGACAAGTCCCTATGGCTACACCTTC; CDR3: CASSYSTSPYGYTF
size: .; D: .; J: TRBJ1-3; V: TRBV30; DNA: TGTGCCTGGAGTCACTCCTCTGGAAACACCATATATTTT; CDR3: CAWSHSSGNTIYF
size: once; D: TRBD1; J: TRBJ1-2; V: TRBV6-5; DNA: TGTGCCAGCAGTGCAACAGGGGGTGATGGCTACACCTTC; CDR3: CASSATGGDGYTF
size: .; D: .; J: TRBJ1-6; V: TRBV6-6; DNA: TGTGCCAGCACCGAGGTGATGGGTAATTCACCCCTCCACTTT; CDR3: CASTEVMGNSPLHF
size: .; D: TRBD1; J: TRBJ1-1; V: TRBV6-1; DNA: TGTGCCAGCAGCCGACAGGGCGGGGGGAACACTGAAGCTTTCTTT; CDR3: CASSRQGGGNTEAFF
size: .; D: TRBD1; J: TRBJ1-1; V: TRBV29-1; DNA: TGCAGCGTTGACAGGGGGCGTGTAGAAGCTTTCTTT; CDR3: CSVDRGRVEAFF
size: .; D: .; J: TRBJ2-3; V: TRBV2; DNA: TGTGCCAGCTCAGGACAGAGAACAGATACGCAGTATTTT; CDR3: CASSGQRTDTQYF
size: few; D: TRBD1; J: TRBJ1-1; V: TRBV23-1; DNA: TGCGCCAGCAGTCGCCTCGAGACCCACAGGGGAGATGAAGCTTTCTTT; CDR3: CASSRLETHRGDEAFF
size: .; D: .; J: TRBJ2-1; V: TRBV6-5; DNA: TGTGCCAGCAGTGCAGATAATGAGCAGTTCTTC; CDR3: CASSADNEQFF
size: .; D: .; J: TRBJ1-1; V: TRBV6-6; DNA: TGTGCCAGCAGTTACTCTCCGAGTTCCACTGAAGCTTTCTTT; CDR3: CASSYSPSSTEAFF
size: .; D: .; J: TRBJ2-3; V: TRBV27; DNA: TGTGCCAGCAGTCCCTGGCAGGGGTCTGGCACAGATACGCAGTATTTT; CDR3: CASSPWQGSGTDTQYF
size: .; D: .; J: TRBJ2-7; V: TRBV29-1; DNA: TGCAGCGCAGGGGGGACTACCGACTACGAGCAGTACTTC; CDR3: CSAGGTTDYEQYF
size: few; D: .; J: TRBJ1-2; V: TRBV29-1; DNA: TGCAGGGACCCTAGACAGGCCTATGGCTACACCTTC; CDR3: CRDPRQAYGYTF
size: few; D: .; J: TRBJ2-5; V: TRBV30; DNA: TGTGCCTGGAGTATCGGGACCATCCAAGAGACCCAGTACTTC; CDR3: CAWSIGTIQETQYF
size: .; D: .; J: TRBJ2-1; V: TRBV2; DNA: TGTGCCAGCAGAAGGACAGAGAATGAGCAGTTCTTC; CDR3: CASRRTENEQFF
size: .; D: .; J: TRBJ2-7; V: TRBV11-2; DNA: TGTGCCAGCAGCTTAGCGGCCGGGGCGTACGAGCAGTACTTC; CDR3: CASSLAAGAYEQYF
size: .; D: .; J: TRBJ2-3; V: TRBV27; DNA: TGTGCCAGCAGTTTATTTAGCGCTAATACCAACCCAGGGGATACGCAGTATTTT; CDR3: CASSLFSANTNPGDTQYF
size: few; D: .; J: TRBJ2-3; V: TRBV14; DNA: TGTGCCAGCAGCCAGAGGGGAACAGATACGCAGTATTTT; CDR3: CASSQRGTDTQYF